The rows below give T cell receptor beta chains drawn from one sample of a study of T cell clusters in autoimmune cytopenias. Reprocessing the multiplex PCR reads, TCRdb reports a single entry for every CDR3 protein and omits DNA. Its clone listing holds about 3,500 distinct CDR3 sequences. Sequenced: peripheral blood. The source is a human donor with an autoimmune cytopenia or autoimmune hepatitis (not recorded which). Both conserved end residues are part of each CDR3. The order of the fields is J gene, clone size, V gene, CDR3 protein. Part of the rows lack a size; the others show once, few, many or a class for expanded clones.

>TRBJ2-3|medium-sized|TRBV20-1
CSARAGVSTDTQYF
>TRBJ2-5|medium-sized|TRBV6-5
CASSRLAGAAETQYF
>TRBJ2-2|medium-sized|TRBV6-6
CASSYSGNMPGELFF
>TRBJ2-2|medium-sized|TRBV18
CASSPGNTGELFF
>TRBJ2-7|medium-sized|TRBV6-2/TRBV6-3
CASASVEWAYEQYF
>TRBJ2-7|.|TRBV6-1
CASSVSGGYEQYF
>TRBJ2-5|.|TRBV5-4
CASSPTGPVFQETQYF
>TRBJ1-5|medium-sized|TRBV19
CASSIPYRDRVINQHF
>TRBJ1-2|.|TRBV12-3/TRBV12-4
CASSSTGTGRGGYTF
>TRBJ2-1|.|TRBV19
CASRDQRGPSNEQFF
>TRBJ2-5|.|TRBV5-6
CASSYESMGETQYF